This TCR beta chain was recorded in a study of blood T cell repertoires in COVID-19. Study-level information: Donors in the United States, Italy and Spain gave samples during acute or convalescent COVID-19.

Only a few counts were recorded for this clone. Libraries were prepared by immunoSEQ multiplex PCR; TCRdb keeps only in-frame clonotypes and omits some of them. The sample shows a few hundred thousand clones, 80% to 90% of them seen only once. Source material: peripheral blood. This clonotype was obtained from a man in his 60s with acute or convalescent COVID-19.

The CDR3 loop reads CSASRTGGTGELFF. CDR3 coding DNA: TGCAGCGCCTCCCGGACAGGGGGAACCGGGGAGCTGTTTTTT. The J gene is TRBJ2-2, the V gene TRBV29-1, with 10 bases matching TRBD1. V was clipped by 7 bases and J by 5 bases; unmatched bases: 7. CDR3 size: 14 residues. From germline, CDR1 is SQVTM and CDR2 ANQGSEA.